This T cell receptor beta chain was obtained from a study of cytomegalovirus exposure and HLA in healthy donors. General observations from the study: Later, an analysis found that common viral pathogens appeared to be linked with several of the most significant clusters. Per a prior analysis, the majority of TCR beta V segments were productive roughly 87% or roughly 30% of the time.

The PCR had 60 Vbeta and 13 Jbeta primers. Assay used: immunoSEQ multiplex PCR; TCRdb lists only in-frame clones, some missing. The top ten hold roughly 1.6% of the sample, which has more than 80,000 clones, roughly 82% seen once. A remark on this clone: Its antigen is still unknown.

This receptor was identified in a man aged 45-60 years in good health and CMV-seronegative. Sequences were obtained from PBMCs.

CDR3 loop: CAWSRQAGELFF. DNA for the CDR3: TGTGCCTGGAGTAGACAGGCCGGGGAGCTGTTTTTT. The chain combines TRBV30 with TRBJ2-2, with D perhaps TRBD1 (6 bases). The CDR3 runs 12 residues. Trimming stripped 2 bases from V and 6 bases from J, with 7 bases between. Germline V CDR1 and CDR2: GTSNPN, SVGIG (reference sequence).